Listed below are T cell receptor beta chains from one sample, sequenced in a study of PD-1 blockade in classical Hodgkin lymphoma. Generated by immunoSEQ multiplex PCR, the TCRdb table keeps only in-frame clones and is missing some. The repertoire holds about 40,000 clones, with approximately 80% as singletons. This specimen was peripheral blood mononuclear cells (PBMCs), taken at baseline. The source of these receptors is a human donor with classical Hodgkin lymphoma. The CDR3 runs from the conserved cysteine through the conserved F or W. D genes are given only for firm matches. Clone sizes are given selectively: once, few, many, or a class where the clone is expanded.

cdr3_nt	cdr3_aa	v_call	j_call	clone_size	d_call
TGTGCCAGCAGCCGACTAGCTCTTAGCACAGATACGCAGTATTTT	CASSRLALSTDTQYF	TRBV7-3	TRBJ2-3	many	TRBD2
TGTGCCAGCAGCCAAGAGGAGTTCAGAGATACGCAGTATTTT	CASSQEEFRDTQYF	TRBV4-2	TRBJ2-3	NA	NA
TGTGCCAGCAGGGCCTTGACAGGGGCTAGCACAGATACGCAGTATTTT	CASRALTGASTDTQYF	TRBV2	TRBJ2-3	NA	TRBD1
TGTGCCAGCGCCGTAAGTCCAGCCGATCCTAGCTACACCTTC	CASAVSPADPSYTF	TRBV2	TRBJ1-2	NA	NA
TGCGCCAGCAGCTTGGGGACAGGGTGGACAGATACGCAGTATTTT	CASSLGTGWTDTQYF	TRBV5-1	TRBJ2-3	NA	TRBD1
TGCGCCAGCAGCCGCGGACAGGGAACAAGTTCACCCCTCCACTTT	CASSRGQGTSSPLHF	TRBV4-3	TRBJ1-6	NA	TRBD1
TGTGCCAGCAGTTATTCGAAAATGCTAGCGGGAGGGGGGGGAGCCAAAAACATTCAGTACTTC	CASSYSKMLAGGGGAKNIQYF	TRBV6-9	TRBJ2-4	NA	TRBD2
TGCGCCAGCAGCCTGTCCCTCCCGGGTCCTCGGGTTCAGCCCCAGCATTTT	CASSLSLPGPRVQPQHF	TRBV4-1	TRBJ1-5	NA	NA
TGTGCCAGCAGCCAAGATCTAGAGGACCCCACAGATACGCAGTATTTT	CASSQDLEDPTDTQYF	TRBV4-2	TRBJ2-3	NA	NA
TGCGCCAGCACCCCCTGGGCTAGCGGGTTTACCGCGAACACCGGGGAGCTGTTTTTT	CASTPWASGFTANTGELFF	TRBV23-1	TRBJ2-2	few	TRBD2
TGTGCCAGCAGCCAACTGAACACCGGGGAGCTGTTTTTT	CASSQLNTGELFF	TRBV7-9	TRBJ2-2	NA	NA
TGTGCCACCAATGCGGGTAATCAGCCCCAGCATTTT	CATNAGNQPQHF	TRBV28	TRBJ1-5	few	NA
TGCGCCAGCAGCCAAGATCTAGGGGGACGGTTCAACACTGAAGCTTTCTTT	CASSQDLGGRFNTEAFF	TRBV4-3	TRBJ1-1	once	NA
TGTGCCGCCATAATTAGGGCCGGGGAGCTGTTTTTT	CAAIIRAGELFF	TRBV21-1	TRBJ2-2	NA	NA
TGCGCCAGCAGCCAAGATCGGGAGGGTTTACTCTATGGCTACACCTTC	CASSQDREGLLYGYTF	TRBV4-3	TRBJ1-2	NA	NA
TGTGCCAGCAAATCGAGGCTCGAGCAGTACTTC	CASKSRLEQYF	TRBV27	TRBJ2-7	NA	NA
TGCGCCAGCAGCCGGGACAGGGACTACGAGCAGTACTTC	CASSRDRDYEQYF	TRBV4-3	TRBJ2-7	NA	TRBD1
TGCAGCGTTGATGGTCTAGCGGGAGAGTATACGCAGTATTTT	CSVDGLAGEYTQYF	TRBV29-1	TRBJ2-3	NA	TRBD2
TGTGCCAGCTCAGCGGGACTCTCCTACGAGCAGTACTTC	CASSAGLSYEQYF	TRBV6-1	TRBJ2-7	NA	TRBD2
TGTGCCAGCTCACCGGGACGTAGCTCCTACGAGCAGTACTTC	CASSPGRSSYEQYF	TRBV18	TRBJ2-7	NA	NA
TGTGCCAGCAGTTTCAACGGACAGGGGCGAGAGACCCAGTACTTC	CASSFNGQGRETQYF	TRBV27	TRBJ2-5	NA	TRBD1
TGTGCCAGCAGCGTCGGACAGTTGAACACCGGGGAGCTGTTTTTT	CASSVGQLNTGELFF	TRBV9	TRBJ2-2	NA	NA
TGTGCCAGCAGCTCCTCTCCCCCAGATACGCAGTATTTT	CASSSSPPDTQYF	TRBV7-2	TRBJ2-3	NA	NA
TGTGCCAGCAGCTCTCTTAGCGGGAGGGCCTACAACGAGCAGTACTTC	CASSSLSGRAYNEQYF	TRBV27	TRBJ2-7	NA	TRBD2
TGCGCCAGCAGCTTCGTAGAGCGGGACAATGAGCAGTTCTTC	CASSFVERDNEQFF	TRBV5-1	TRBJ2-1	NA	NA
TGTGCCAGCAGTGAATTACGGGGGAACACTGAAGCTTTTTTT	CASSELRGNTEAFF	TRBV6-1	TRBJ1-1	NA	NA